This T cell receptor (beta chain) was sequenced during a study of cytomegalovirus exposure and HLA in healthy donors. Overall study: Unique TCRs numbering some 80 million, obtained from HLA-typed donors, made up an early data release.

The CDR3 totals 15 residues. Trimming stripped 5 bases from V and 0 bases from J, with 8 bases between. The germline V gene has CDR1 SGHAT and CDR2 FQNNGV. Points on this clone: This sample also contains other DNA sequences that code for the same CDR3.

60 Vbeta and 13 Jbeta primers were used in PCR. Some clones are missing from TCRdb's copy, which holds only in-frame ones; the method was immunoSEQ multiplex PCR. The sample includes fewer than 350,000 clones, about 90% of them seen just once. Sequencing was performed on PBMCs. V and J are TRBV11-2 and TRBJ1-6, with D unclear. The TCR comes from a woman younger than 35 in good health and CMV-seronegative. CDR3: CASSGHSSYNSPLHF. CDR3 in DNA: TGTGCCAGCAGCGGTCACAGCTCCTATAATTCACCCCTCCACTTT.